This record concerns one TCR beta chain sequence. Measured with immunoSEQ multiplex PCR; TCRdb has only the in-frame clones, and not every one. The sample lists hundreds of thousands of clones; 83% were seen once. The record originates from a study of blood T cell repertoires in COVID-19. The CDR3 covers 14 residues. Germline CDR1 is LGHNA and CDR2 is YSLEER. The V gene end was trimmed by 0 bases and the J gene end by 8 bases; junction bases not matched to a gene: 6. The source material was peripheral blood. The clonotype was recovered from a woman aged 50 to 65 who had recovered from COVID-19. The V gene is TRBV4-3, the J gene TRBJ1-2, with 7 bases matching TRBD1. The CDR3 DNA sequence: TGCGCCAGCAGCCAAGATACAGGGGCTAGGGGCTACACCTTC. Amino acid sequence: CASSQDTGARGYTF.